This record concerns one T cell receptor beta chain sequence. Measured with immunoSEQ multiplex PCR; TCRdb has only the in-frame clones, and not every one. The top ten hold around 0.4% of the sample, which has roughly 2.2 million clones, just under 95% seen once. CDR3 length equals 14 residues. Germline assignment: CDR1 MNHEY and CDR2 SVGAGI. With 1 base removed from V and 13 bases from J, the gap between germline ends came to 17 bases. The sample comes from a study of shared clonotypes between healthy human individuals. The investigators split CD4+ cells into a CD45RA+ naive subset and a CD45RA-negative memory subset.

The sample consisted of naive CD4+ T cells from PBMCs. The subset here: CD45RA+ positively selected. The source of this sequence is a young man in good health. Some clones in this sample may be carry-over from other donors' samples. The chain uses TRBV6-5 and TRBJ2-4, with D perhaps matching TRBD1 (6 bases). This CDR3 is CASSYLGHQGQQYF. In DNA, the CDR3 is TGTGCCAGCAGTTACTTGGGCCACCAGGGGCAACAGTACTTC.